This T cell receptor beta chain emerged from a study of blood T cell repertoires in COVID-19. Study at large: PBMCs, B-cell-depleted T cells, or T cells were the source of the cDNA or gDNA that made up the material.

The CDR3 is 15 residues long. Deletions cut 0 bases from V and 1 base from J, with 10 bases between. Germline values: CDR1 SGDLS, CDR2 YYNGEE. Method: immunoSEQ multiplex PCR; TCRdb's copy keeps in-frame clones and lacks some. The sample holds about 220,000 clones, 65% to 90% seen once. This TCR was recovered from a woman in her 70s with COVID-19, enrolled during active disease. This chain links TRBV9 with TRBJ1-1; no clear D. The specimen was peripheral blood. The CDR3 DNA reads as TGTGCCAGCAGCGTAGGCGGCAATTGGAACACTGAAGCTTTCTTT. Translation gives CASSVGGNWNTEAFF.